This T cell receptor (beta chain) came from a study of blood T cell repertoires in COVID-19. Study summary: Samples representing acute and convalescent COVID-19 were sourced from the United States, Italy and Spain. Nucleic acid was either cDNA or gDNA, and it came from T cells, B-cell-depleted T cells, or PBMCs.

The repertoire was sequenced with immunoSEQ multiplex PCR; TCRdb's copy has only in-frame clones and lacks some. This sample has roughly 460,000 clones, with 80% to 90% found just once. Seattle patients were enrolled while actively infected and followed longitudinally. Germline loops: CDR1 LNHDA, CDR2 SQIVND (reference sequence). The CDR3 spans 16 residues. J gave up 2 bases and V 5 bases, and 7 bases lay outside the gene matches. The receptor's source is a man aged 18 to 30 with COVID-19, enrolled during active disease. The sequencing sample was made of peripheral blood. The chain combines TRBV19 with TRBJ1-5, with 9 bases fitting TRBD1. This CDR3 is CASSWDRDNRNQPQHF. DNA for the CDR3: TGTGCCAGTAGTTGGGACAGGGATAATCGCAATCAGCCCCAGCATTTT.